A single sample is the source of the 18 T cell receptor beta chains below, sequenced in a study of blood T cell repertoires in COVID-19. Libraries were prepared by immunoSEQ multiplex PCR; TCRdb keeps only in-frame clonotypes and omits some of them. The sample lists 250,000 to 350,000 clones, approximately 85% occurring once. Sequenced input: peripheral blood. The source of these receptors is a human donor with COVID-19, enrolled during active disease. The donor label of this sample is uncertain.

This clone has just one count. The chain combines TRBV11-3 with TRBJ2-3; TRBD1 agrees at 11 bases. V was pared by 4 bases and J by 1 base, with 7 bases of the junction left unmatched. CDR3 length equals 17 residues. Per germline, CDR1 SGHNT and CDR2 YENEEA. This CDR3 reads CASSSRTGGDGTDTQYF. The CDR3 region has the DNA TGTGCCAGCAGCTCAAGGACAGGGGGCGATGGCACAGATACGCAGTATTTT.

The chain is built from TRBV28 and TRBJ1-4; D remains ambiguous. Germline loops: CDR1 MDHEN, CDR2 SYDVKM. This CDR3 is built from 14 residues. Trimming shortened V by 3 bases and J by 3 bases, and 8 bases separated the two germline ends. The CDR3: CASSLRAANEKLFF. The CDR3 DNA is TGTGCCAGCAGTTTGAGGGCGGCTAATGAAAAACTGTTTTTT.

J is TRBJ1-5 and V is TRBV2; 9 bases agree with TRBD1. V trimming: 6 bases; J trimming: 1 base; junction bases outside the gene matches: 1. This CDR3 is built from 14 residues. Looked up from germline, CDR1 is SNHLY and CDR2 is FYNNEI. The CDR3 here is CASRGTGSNQPQHF. CDR3 DNA: TGTGCCAGCAGAGGGACAGGGAGCAATCAGCCCCAGCATTTT.

This chain connects TRBV7-8 to TRBJ1-5; the match to TRBD1 covers 7 bases. Germline CDR1 SGHVS, CDR2 FQNEAQ. CDR3 length: 16 amino acids. Trimming at V came to 0 bases and at J to 6 bases, leaving 8 bases not matched to a gene. CDR3 residues: CASSLAHRGMGQPQHF. The CDR3, as DNA: TGTGCCAGCAGCTTAGCCCACAGGGGAATGGGTCAGCCCCAGCATTTT.

The chain has TRBV6-1 and TRBJ1-5; D is perhaps TRBD1 (5 bases). The CDR3 loop spans 14 amino acids. The V gene's germline CDR1 is MNHNS and CDR2 SASEGT. V was pared by 1 base and J by 5 bases, with 9 bases between. This CDR3 reads CASSEGRVYQPQHF. The CDR3 nucleotides read TGTGCCAGCAGTGAAGGCAGGGTCTATCAGCCCCAGCATTTT.

The chain uses TRBV12-3 or TRBV12-4 and TRBJ1-1, with TRBD1 as a possible D gene (5 bases). This CDR3 has 13 residues. V lost 6 bases to trimming and J lost 5 bases, with 13 bases between them. CDR3 DNA: TGTGCCAGCAGGATCGGGGGGATAACTGAAGCTTTCTTT. Translating gives CASRIGGITEAFF.

J is TRBJ1-2 and V is TRBV7-9; D unclear. From germline, CDR1 is SEHNR and CDR2 FQNEAQ (reference sequence). Trimming shortened V by 1 base and J by 7 bases, and 22 bases separated the two germline ends. CDR3 size: 17 residues. The DNA of the CDR3 is TGTGCCAGCAGCTTAGGGGTGGTGGGAGACCGCGCTGGTGGCTACACCTTC. Translation gives CASSLGVVGDRAGGYTF.

This chain uses TRBV3-1 (or the pseudogene TRBV3-2) with TRBJ2-1, with a weak D call TRBD1 (5 bases). Germline CDR1 reads LGHDT; CDR2 reads YNNKEL (reference sequence). V lost 0 bases, J lost 14 bases, and 17 bases lay in between. This CDR3 spans 14 amino acids. The CDR3 DNA is TGTGCCAGCAGCCAAGAGCAAGTGGGGCTAGGGAAGTTCTTC. It encodes CASSQEQVGLGKFF.

This sequence joins TRBV19 and TRBJ2-7; TRBD1 agrees at 7 bases. J gave up 6 bases and V 5 bases, and 13 bases lay outside the gene matches. The CDR3 is 15 amino acids. Per the germline V gene, CDR1 is LNHDA and CDR2 is SQIVND (reference sequence). This chain's CDR3 is CASSPSTGIGVEQYF. The CDR3 coding sequence is TGTGCCAGTAGTCCCTCGACAGGGATAGGAGTCGAGCAGTACTTC.

J is TRBJ1-2 and V is TRBV2; 7 nucleotides match TRBD1. Trimming took 6 bases from V and 5 from J; bases not matched to a gene: 6. This CDR3 has 13 residues. Germline CDR1 reads SNHLY; CDR2 reads FYNNEI. CDR3 sequence: CASSDGQVYGYTF. CDR3 in DNA: TGTGCCAGCAGCGACGGACAGGTATATGGCTACACCTTC.

This clone was seen only a few times. V and J are TRBV2 and TRBJ2-7, with 7 bases that match TRBD1. The J segment lost 1 base and the V segment lost 4 bases, leaving 4 bases of the junction unmatched. Germline V CDR1 and CDR2: SNHLY, FYNNEI. The CDR3 totals 14 residues. CDR3 in amino acids: CASSAAGGSYEQYF. The CDR3 bases are TGTGCCAGCAGTGCGGCAGGGGGATCCTACGAGCAGTACTTC.

The rearrangement joins TRBV7-2 to TRBJ1-2; no definite D call. The germline V gene encodes CDR1 SGHTA and CDR2 FQGNSA. This CDR3 contains 16 residues. V shed 1 base and J shed 3 bases, with 15 bases lying between them. The CDR3 loop reads CASSLEGEGGYYGYTF. In nucleotides, the CDR3 is TGTGCCAGCAGCTTAGAGGGAGAGGGCGGGTACTATGGCTACACCTTC.

This clone occurred once. CDR3 bases: TGTGCCAGCAGTCCCGTTAATCAGCCCCAGCATTTT. Its protein product is CASSPVNQPQHF. This chain uses TRBV28 with TRBJ1-5, with D unresolved. The CDR3 contains 12 residues. Deletions cut 5 bases from V and 4 bases from J, with 6 bases between. Germline V gives CDR1 MDHEN, CDR2 SYDVKM.

The chain uses TRBV6-5 and TRBJ2-2, with D perhaps matching TRBD1 (5 bases). Germline V gene data show CDR1 as MNHEY and CDR2 as SVGAGI. The V end lost 4 bases, the J end lost 6 bases, and 9 bases lay between the germline ends. The CDR3 spans 13 residues. CDR3 region: CASSSRVPGELFF. The CDR3 DNA sequence: TGTGCCAGCAGTTCCAGGGTCCCCGGGGAGCTGTTTTTT.

This clone was observed once. The chain recombines TRBV20-1 with TRBJ1-5; no definite D call. Germline V gene sequence: CDR1 DFQATT, CDR2 SNEGSKA (reference sequence). The CDR3 loop spans 10 amino acids. Trimming pared 6 bases from V and 5 bases from J, leaving 5 bases between. CDR3 residues: CSAGYQPQHF. The CDR3, as DNA: TGCAGTGCCGGGTATCAGCCCCAGCATTTT.

The V call is TRBV6-5, the J call TRBJ2-7; 7 bases fit TRBD1. Germline lookup yields CDR1 MNHEY and CDR2 SVGAGI. V shed 5 bases and J 3 bases; nucleotides not matched to a gene: 1. The CDR3 spans 12 residues. The CDR3 protein is CASSRDSYEQYF. The DNA for the CDR3 is TGTGCCAGCAGTCGGGACAGCTACGAGCAGTACTTC.

This chain joins TRBV18 and TRBJ1-5; D gene unclear. The V end was cut by 3 bases, the J end by 7 bases, with 13 bases between. Germline lookup yields CDR1 KGHSH and CDR2 LQKENI. CDR3 size: 14 residues. This chain's CDR3 is CASSPRVREQPQHF. The CDR3, as DNA: TGTGCCAGCTCACCGAGGGTACGCGAACAGCCCCAGCATTTT.

This rearrangement joins TRBV3-1 (or the pseudogene TRBV3-2) to TRBJ2-7; 11 bases are a match to TRBD1. The CDR3 extends over 15 amino acids. Germline CDR1 is LGHDT and CDR2 is YNNKEL (reference sequence). V shed 1 base, J shed 5 bases, and the junction held 4 bases outside the gene matches. The chain's CDR3 is CASSQAGTGGHEQYF. In nucleotides, the CDR3 is TGTGCCAGCAGCCAAGCCGGGACAGGGGGTCACGAGCAGTACTTC.